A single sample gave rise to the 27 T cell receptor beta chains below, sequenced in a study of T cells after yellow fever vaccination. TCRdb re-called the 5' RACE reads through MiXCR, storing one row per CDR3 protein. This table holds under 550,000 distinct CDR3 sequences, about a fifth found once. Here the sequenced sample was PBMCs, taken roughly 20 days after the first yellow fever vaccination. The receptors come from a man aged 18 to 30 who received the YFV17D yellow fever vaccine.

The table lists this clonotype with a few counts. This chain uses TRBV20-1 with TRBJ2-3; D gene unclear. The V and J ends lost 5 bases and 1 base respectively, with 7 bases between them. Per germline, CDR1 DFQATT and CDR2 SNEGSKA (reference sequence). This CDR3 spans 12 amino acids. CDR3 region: CSAVAGTDTQYF. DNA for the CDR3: TGCAGTGCTGTGGCAGGCACAGATACGCAGTATTTT.

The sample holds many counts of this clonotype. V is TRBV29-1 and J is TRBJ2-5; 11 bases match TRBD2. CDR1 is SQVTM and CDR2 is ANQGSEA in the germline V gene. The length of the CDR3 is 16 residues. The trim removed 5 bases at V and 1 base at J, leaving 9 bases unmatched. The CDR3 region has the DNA TGCAGCGTTCGTCCCTACCTAGCGGGGGGCCAAGAGACCCAGTACTTC. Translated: CSVRPYLAGGQETQYF.

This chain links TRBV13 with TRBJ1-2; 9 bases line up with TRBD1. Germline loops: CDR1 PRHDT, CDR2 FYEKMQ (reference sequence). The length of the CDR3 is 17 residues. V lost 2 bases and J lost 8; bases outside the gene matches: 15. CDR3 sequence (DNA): TGTGCCAGCAGCTTACGAATCTTTTTAGGGGGACAGGGAGGCTACACCTTC. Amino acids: CASSLRIFLGGQGGYTF.

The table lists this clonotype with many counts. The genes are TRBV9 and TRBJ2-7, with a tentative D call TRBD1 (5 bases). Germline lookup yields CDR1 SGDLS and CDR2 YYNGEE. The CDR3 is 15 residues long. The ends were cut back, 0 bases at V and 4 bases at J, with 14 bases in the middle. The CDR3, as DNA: TGTGCCAGCAGCGTAGTGGCCAGGGCCCCTTACGAGCAGTACGTC. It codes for CASSVVARAPYEQYV.

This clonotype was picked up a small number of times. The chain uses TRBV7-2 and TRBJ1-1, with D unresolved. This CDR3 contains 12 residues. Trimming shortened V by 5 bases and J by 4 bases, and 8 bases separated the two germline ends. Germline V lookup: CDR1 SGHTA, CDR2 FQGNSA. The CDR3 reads CASSLSPTEAFF. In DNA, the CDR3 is TGTGCCAGCAGCCTTAGCCCCACTGAAGCTTTCTTT.

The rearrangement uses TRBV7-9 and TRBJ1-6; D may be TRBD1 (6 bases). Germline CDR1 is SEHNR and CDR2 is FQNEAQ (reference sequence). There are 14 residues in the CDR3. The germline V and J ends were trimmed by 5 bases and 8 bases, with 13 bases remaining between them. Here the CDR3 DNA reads TGTGCCAGCAGCACCTGGACAGTCTATTCACCCCTCCACTTT. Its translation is CASSTWTVYSPLHF.

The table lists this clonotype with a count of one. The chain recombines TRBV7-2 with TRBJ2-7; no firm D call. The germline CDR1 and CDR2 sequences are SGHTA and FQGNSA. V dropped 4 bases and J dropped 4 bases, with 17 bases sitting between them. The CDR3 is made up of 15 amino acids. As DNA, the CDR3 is TGTGCCAGCAGCTCGACCCCCCGGGTCGGGTACGAGCAGTACTTC. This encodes CASSSTPRVGYEQYF.

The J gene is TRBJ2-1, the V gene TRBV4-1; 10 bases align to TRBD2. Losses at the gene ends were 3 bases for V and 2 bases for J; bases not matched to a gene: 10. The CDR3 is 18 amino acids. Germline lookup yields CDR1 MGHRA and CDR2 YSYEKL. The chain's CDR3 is CASSQLDMGLATYNEQFF. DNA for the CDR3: TGCGCCAGCAGCCAGTTAGACATGGGACTAGCGACCTACAATGAGCAGTTCTTC.

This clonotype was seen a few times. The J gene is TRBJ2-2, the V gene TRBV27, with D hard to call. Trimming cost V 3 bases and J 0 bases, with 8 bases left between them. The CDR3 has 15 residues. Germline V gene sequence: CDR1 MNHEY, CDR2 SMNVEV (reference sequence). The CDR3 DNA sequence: TGTGCCAGCAGTTTGGCCTCAGCGAACACCGGGGAGCTGTTTTTT. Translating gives CASSLASANTGELFF.

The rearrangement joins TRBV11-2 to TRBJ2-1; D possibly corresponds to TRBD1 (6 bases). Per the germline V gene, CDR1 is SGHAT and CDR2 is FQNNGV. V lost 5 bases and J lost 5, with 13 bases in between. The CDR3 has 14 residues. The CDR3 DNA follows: TGTGCCAGCAGCCCGGACAGCCCGGACAATGAGCAGTTCTTC. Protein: CASSPDSPDNEQFF.

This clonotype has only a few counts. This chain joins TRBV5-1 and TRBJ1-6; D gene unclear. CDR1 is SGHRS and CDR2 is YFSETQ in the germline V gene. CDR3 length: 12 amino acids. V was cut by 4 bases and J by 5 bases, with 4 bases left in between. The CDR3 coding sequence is TGCGCCAGCAGCGAAAATAATTCACCCCTCCACTTT. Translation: CASSENNSPLHF.

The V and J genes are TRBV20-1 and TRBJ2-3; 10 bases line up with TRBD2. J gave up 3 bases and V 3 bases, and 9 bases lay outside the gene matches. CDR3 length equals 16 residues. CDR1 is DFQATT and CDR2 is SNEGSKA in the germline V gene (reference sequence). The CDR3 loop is CSASGLAGEGTDTQYF. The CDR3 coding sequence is TGCAGTGCTAGCGGGCTAGCGGGGGAAGGTACAGATACGCAGTATTTT.

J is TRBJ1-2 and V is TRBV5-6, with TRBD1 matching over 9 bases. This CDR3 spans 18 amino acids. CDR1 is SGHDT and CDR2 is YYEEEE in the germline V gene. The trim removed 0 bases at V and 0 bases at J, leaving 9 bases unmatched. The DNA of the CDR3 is TGTGCCAGCAGCTTGGACCTCCGGGACAGGGACCCTAACTATGGCTACACCTTC. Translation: CASSLDLRDRDPNYGYTF.

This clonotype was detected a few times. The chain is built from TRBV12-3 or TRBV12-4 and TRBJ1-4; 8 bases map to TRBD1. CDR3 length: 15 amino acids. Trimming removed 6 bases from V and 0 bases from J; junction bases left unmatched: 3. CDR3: CASSPGQATNEKLFF. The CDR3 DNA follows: TGTGCCAGCAGCCCGGGACAGGCAACTAATGAAAAACTGTTTTTT.

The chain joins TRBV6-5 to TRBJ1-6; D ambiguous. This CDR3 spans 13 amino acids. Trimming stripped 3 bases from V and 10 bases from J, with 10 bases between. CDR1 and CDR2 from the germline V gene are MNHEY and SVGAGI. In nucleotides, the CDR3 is TGTGCCAGCAGTTATGAGGTTGAGTCACCCCTCCACTTT. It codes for CASSYEVESPLHF.

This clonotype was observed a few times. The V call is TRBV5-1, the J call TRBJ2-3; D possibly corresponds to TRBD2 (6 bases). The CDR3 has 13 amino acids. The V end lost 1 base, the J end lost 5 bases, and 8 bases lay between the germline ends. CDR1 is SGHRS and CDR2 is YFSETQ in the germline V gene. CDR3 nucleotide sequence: TGCGCCAGCAGCTTGCGGGGGATAGATACGCAGTATTTT. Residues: CASSLRGIDTQYF.

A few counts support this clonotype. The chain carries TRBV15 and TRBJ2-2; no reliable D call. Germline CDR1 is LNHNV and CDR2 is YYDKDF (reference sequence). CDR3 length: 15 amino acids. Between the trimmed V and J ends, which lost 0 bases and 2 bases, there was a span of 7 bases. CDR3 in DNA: TGTGCCACCAGCAGAGATTTGGGTAACACCGGGGAGCTGTTTTTT. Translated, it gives CATSRDLGNTGELFF.

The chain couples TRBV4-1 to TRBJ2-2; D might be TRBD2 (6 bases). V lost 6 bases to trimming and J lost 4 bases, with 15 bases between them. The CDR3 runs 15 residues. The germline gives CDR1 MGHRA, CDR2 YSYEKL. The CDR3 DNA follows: TGCGCCAGCAGGCTCAGGGACTTTTCCACCGGGGAGCTGTTTTTT. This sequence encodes CASRLRDFSTGELFF.

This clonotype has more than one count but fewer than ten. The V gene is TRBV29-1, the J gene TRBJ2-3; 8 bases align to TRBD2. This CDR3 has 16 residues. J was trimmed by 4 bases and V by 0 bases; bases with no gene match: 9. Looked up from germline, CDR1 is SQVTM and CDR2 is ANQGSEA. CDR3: CSVEDIRPAGADTQYF. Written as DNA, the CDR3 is TGCAGCGTTGAAGATATCCGCCCAGCGGGGGCAGATACGCAGTATTTT.

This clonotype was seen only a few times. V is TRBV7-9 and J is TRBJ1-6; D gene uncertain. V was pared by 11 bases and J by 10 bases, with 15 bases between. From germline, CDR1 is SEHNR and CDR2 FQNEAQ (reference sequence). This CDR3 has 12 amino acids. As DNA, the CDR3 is TGTGCCTCCGTGGCAGGAGACTCACCCCTCCACTTT. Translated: CASVAGDSPLHF.

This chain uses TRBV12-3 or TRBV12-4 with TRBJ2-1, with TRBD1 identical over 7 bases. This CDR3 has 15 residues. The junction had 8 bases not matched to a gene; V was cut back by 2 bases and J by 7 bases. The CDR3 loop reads CASSLRQGRSNEQFF. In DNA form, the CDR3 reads TGTGCCAGCAGTTTACGACAGGGTCGAAGTAATGAGCAGTTCTTC.

CDR3 protein: CASSSYGANYGYTF. The CDR3, as DNA: TGTGCCAGCAGCTCTTACGGAGCTAACTATGGCTACACCTTC. The chain has TRBV5-8 and TRBJ1-2; D not resolved. Trimming removed 3 bases from V and 0 bases from J, with 9 bases in between. CDR3 length equals 14 residues. Germline V gene data show CDR1 as SGHTS and CDR2 as YDEGEE.

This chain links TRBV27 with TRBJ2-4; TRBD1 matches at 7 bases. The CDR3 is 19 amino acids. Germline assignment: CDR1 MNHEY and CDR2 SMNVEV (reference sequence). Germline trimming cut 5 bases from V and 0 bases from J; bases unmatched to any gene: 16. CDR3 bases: TGTGCCAGCAGTCACTACTCCAGGGGGTTAACCTTAGCCAAAAACATTCAGTACTTC. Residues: CASSHYSRGLTLAKNIQYF.

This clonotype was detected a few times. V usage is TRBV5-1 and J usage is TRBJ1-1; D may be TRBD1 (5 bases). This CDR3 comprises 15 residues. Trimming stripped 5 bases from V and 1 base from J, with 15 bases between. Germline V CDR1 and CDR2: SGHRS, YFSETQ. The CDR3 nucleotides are TGCGCCAGCAGTTCTGCCGGGGGGTGGAACACTGAAGCTTTCTTT. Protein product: CASSSAGGWNTEAFF.

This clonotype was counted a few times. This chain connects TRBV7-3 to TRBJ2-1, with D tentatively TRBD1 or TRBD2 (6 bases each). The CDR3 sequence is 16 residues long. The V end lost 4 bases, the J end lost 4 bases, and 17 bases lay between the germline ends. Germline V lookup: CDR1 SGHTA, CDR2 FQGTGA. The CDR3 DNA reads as TGTGCCAGCAGCTCTTTCTGGGGGGCCGGTTACAATGAGCAGTTCTTC. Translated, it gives CASSSFWGAGYNEQFF.

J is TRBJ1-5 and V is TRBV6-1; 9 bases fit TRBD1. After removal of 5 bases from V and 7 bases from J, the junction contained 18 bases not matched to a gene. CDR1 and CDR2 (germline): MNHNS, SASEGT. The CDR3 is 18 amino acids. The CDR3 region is CASSTPGQGGLVGQPQHF. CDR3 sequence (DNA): TGTGCCAGCAGTACACCGGGACAGGGTGGGTTGGTCGGGCAGCCCCAGCATTTT.

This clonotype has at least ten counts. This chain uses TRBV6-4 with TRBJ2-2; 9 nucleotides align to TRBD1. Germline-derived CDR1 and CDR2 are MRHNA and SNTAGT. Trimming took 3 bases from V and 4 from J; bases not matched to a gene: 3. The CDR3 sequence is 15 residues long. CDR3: CASSEETGGTGELFF. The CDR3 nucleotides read TGTGCCAGCAGTGAGGAGACAGGGGGCACCGGGGAGCTGTTTTTT.